This is a list of T cell receptor beta chains from one sample in a study of blood T cells in healthy people across ages. TCRdb reanalysed the 5' RACE reads using MiXCR and keeps one entry per CDR3 protein. The sample shows 1,300,000 or so distinct CDR3 sequences, roughly 60% of them seen only once. Sequenced input: blood. The receptors shown here come from a man between 18 and 29 years old in good health. Both conserved end residues are part of each CDR3. The D gene is left open where the match is weak. Only part of the rows carry a size: once, few, many, or a class if the clone is expanded.

d_call,v_call,j_call,clone_size,cdr3_aa,cdr3_nt
.,TRBV6-6,TRBJ2-7,.,CASSYSVAGDDEQYF,TGTGCCAGCAGTTACTCGGTGGCAGGGGACGACGAGCAGTACTTC
TRBD1,TRBV6-2/TRBV6-3,TRBJ1-1,.,CASSYSIGDSQMNTEAFF,TGTGCCAGCAGTTACTCGATAGGGGACAGCCAAATGAACACTGAAGCTTTCTTT
.,TRBV4-2,TRBJ1-5,.,CASSFGADPLVGQPQHF,TGTGCCAGCAGCTTCGGGGCCGATCCCTTAGTCGGGCAGCCCCAGCATTTT
.,TRBV20-1,TRBJ1-6,few,CSARGTDYSPLHF,TGCAGTGCTCGCGGGACGGATTATTCACCCCTCCACTTT
.,TRBV5-6,TRBJ2-1,.,CASSLGFLDNEQFF,TGTGCCAGCAGCTTGGGGTTTCTGGACAATGAGCAGTTCTTC
.,TRBV20-1,TRBJ2-1,.,CSASPYSGSSYNEQFF,TGCAGTGCTAGCCCCTATAGTGGGAGCTCCTACAATGAGCAGTTCTTC
.,TRBV10-3,TRBJ2-7,.,CAISEPATYEQYF,TGTGCCATCAGTGAGCCCGCTACCTACGAGCAGTACTTC
.,TRBV5-1,TRBJ2-2,.,CASSLRGMSDTGELFF,TGCGCCAGCAGCTTGCGGGGGATGAGCGACACCGGGGAGCTGTTTTTT
TRBD2,TRBV29-1,TRBJ2-3,few,CSVLPRTSGSRNTQYF,TGCAGCGTCCTACCTAGGACTAGCGGGAGTAGAAATACGCAGTATTTT
TRBD2,TRBV18,TRBJ2-1,.,CASSPPASGGAEQFF,TGTGCCAGCTCACCACCGGCTAGCGGGGGGGCTGAGCAGTTCTTC
TRBD2,TRBV11-2,TRBJ2-7,.,CASIGTSGYSSYNEQYF,TGTGCCAGCATAGGGACTAGCGGTTACAGCTCCTACAATGAGCAGTACTTC
.,TRBV6-2/TRBV6-3,TRBJ2-7,.,CASSLQRESDYEQYF,TGTGCCAGCAGCCTCCAAAGGGAATCCGACTACGAGCAGTACTTC
.,TRBV29-1,TRBJ1-2,.,CSVDPTDFYGYTF,TGCAGCGTTGATCCCACGGACTTCTATGGCTACACCTTC
TRBD2,TRBV7-6,TRBJ2-3,.,CASSQLGLAGPEYTDTQYF,TGTGCCAGCAGCCAACTAGGACTAGCGGGGCCGGAATACACAGATACGCAGTATTTT
TRBD2,TRBV9,TRBJ2-3,once,CASSVQSGGTDTQYF,TGTGCCAGCAGCGTACAGAGCGGGGGCACAGATACGCAGTATTTT
.,TRBV6-1,TRBJ1-1,.,CASSDGVVTEAFF,TGTGCCAGCAGTGATGGAGTGGTCACTGAAGCTTTCTTT
.,TRBV9,TRBJ2-1,.,CASSVDRARYNEQFF,TGTGCCAGCAGCGTAGATAGGGCACGATACAATGAGCAGTTCTTC
.,TRBV5-1,TRBJ2-1,.,CASSLDRDYVNEQFF,TGCGCCAGCAGCTTGGATCGGGATTACGTGAATGAGCAGTTCTTC
TRBD1,TRBV6-2/TRBV6-3,TRBJ1-2,.,CASSYQRTGIGYTF,TGTGCCAGCAGTTACCAGAGGACAGGGATAGGCTACACCTTC
.,TRBV20-1,TRBJ1-6,.,CSARPATDNSPLHF,TGCAGTGCTAGACCCGCGACGGATAATTCACCCCTCCACTTT
.,TRBV10-3,TRBJ1-2,.,CATPGQYYGYTF,TGTGCCACACCGGGACAATACTATGGCTACACCTTC
.,TRBV4-1,TRBJ1-2,.,CASSQPRAGVNYGYTF,TGCGCCAGCAGCCAACCGCGGGCGGGCGTCAACTATGGCTACACCTTC
.,TRBV4-1,TRBJ2-1,once,CASSQEWRGAGNEQFF,TGCGCCAGCAGCCAAGAATGGAGGGGGGCGGGTAATGAGCAGTTCTTC
.,TRBV7-6,TRBJ2-7,few,CASSSLSGWDTASEQYF,TGTGCCAGCAGCTCCCTATCGGGGTGGGACACAGCCTCCGAGCAGTACTTC
TRBD2,TRBV7-2,TRBJ2-3,.,CASTLTSGGTDTQYF,TGTGCCAGCACCCTGACTAGCGGGGGAACAGATACGCAGTATTTT
TRBD2,TRBV5-6,TRBJ2-5,.,CASSHSGRKGETQYF,TGTGCCAGCAGCCATAGCGGGAGAAAGGGGGAGACCCAGTACTTC
.,TRBV27,TRBJ2-7,.,CASRSLGPYEQYF,TGTGCCAGCAGAAGTTTAGGGCCCTACGAGCAGTACTTC